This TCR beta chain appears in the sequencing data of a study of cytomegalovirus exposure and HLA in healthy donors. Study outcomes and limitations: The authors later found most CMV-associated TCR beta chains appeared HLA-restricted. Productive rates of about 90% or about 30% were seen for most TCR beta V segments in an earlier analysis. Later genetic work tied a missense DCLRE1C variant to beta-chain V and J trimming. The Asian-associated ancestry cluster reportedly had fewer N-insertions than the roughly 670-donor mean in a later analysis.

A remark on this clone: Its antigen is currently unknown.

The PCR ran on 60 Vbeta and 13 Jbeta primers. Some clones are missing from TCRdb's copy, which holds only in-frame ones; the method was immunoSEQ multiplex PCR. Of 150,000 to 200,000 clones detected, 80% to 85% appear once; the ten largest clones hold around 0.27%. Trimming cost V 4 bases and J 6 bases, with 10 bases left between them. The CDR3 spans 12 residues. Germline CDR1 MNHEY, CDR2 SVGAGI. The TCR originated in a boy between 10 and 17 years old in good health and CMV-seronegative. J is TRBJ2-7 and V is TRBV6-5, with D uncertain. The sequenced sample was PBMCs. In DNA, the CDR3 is TGTGCCAGCAGTTCTTCTACGGTCGAGCAGTACTTC. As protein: CASSSSTVEQYF.